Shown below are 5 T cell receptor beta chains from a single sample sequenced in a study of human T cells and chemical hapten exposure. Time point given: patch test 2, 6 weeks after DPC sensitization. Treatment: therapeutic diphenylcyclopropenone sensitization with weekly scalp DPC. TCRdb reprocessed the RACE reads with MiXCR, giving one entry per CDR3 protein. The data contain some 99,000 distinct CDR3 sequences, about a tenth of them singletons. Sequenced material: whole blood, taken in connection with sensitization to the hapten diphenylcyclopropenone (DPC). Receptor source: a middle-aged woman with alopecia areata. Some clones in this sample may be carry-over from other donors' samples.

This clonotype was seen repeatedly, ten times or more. The CDR3 reads CSASGTGPNSPLHF. The DNA for the CDR3 is TGCAGTGCCAGTGGGACAGGGCCTAATTCACCCCTCCACTTT. The chain carries TRBV20-1 and TRBJ1-6; TRBD1 agrees at 9 bases. This CDR3 is built from 14 residues. The germline CDR1 and CDR2 sequences are DFQATT and SNEGSKA (reference sequence). Unmatched junction bases numbered 6, after V lost 6 bases and J lost 6 bases.

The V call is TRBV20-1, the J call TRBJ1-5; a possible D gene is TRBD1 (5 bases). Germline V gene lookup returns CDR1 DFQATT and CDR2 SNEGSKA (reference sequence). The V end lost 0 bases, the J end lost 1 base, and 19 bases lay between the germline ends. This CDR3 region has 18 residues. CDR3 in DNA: TGCAGTGCTAGAGATAATCCCGGCAGGGTGGGAAGCAATCAGCCCCAGCATTTT. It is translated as CSARDNPGRVGSNQPQHF.

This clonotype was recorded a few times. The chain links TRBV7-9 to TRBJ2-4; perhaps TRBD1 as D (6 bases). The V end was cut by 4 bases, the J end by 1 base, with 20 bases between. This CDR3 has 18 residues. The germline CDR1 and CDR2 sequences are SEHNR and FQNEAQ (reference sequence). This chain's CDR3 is CASSSLGTNGLAKNIQYF. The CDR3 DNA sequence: TGTGCCAGCAGCTCTCTCGGGACAAACGGGCTGGCCAAAAACATTCAGTACTTC.

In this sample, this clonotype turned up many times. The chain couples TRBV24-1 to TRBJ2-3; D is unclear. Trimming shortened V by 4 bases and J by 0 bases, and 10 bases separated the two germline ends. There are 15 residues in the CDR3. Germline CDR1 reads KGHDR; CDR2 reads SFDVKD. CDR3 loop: CATSDPRISTDTQYF. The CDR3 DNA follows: TGTGCCACCAGTGACCCCAGGATTAGCACAGATACGCAGTATTTT.

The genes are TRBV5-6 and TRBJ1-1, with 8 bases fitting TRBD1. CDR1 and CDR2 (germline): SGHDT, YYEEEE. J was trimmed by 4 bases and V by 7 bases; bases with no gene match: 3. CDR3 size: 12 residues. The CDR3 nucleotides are TGTGCCAGCTCCAGGGGGCTCACTGAAGCTTTCTTT. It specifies CASSRGLTEAFF.